This T cell receptor (beta chain) was retrieved from a study of T cells expressing NK-cell markers. One entry per CDR3 protein, without DNA, is what TCRdb gives after re-calling the 5' RACE reads. The sample spans about 460,000 distinct CDR3 sequences; the ten largest clones claim about 1.5%. Germline CDR1 reads KGHDR; CDR2 reads SFDVKD. This CDR3 region has 15 residues. The J gene is TRBJ2-1, the V gene TRBV24-1; as DNA is missing, the TRBD1 call by TCRdb cannot be tested. The clonotype was recovered from a woman aged 50 to 60 in good health. Sequencing was done on a sample of blood T cells: a sorted CD56 or NKG2C T cell subset, CD4+ or CD8+ T cells, or bulk PBMC T cells (not recorded which). The CDR3 here is CATSGGGISYNEQFF.